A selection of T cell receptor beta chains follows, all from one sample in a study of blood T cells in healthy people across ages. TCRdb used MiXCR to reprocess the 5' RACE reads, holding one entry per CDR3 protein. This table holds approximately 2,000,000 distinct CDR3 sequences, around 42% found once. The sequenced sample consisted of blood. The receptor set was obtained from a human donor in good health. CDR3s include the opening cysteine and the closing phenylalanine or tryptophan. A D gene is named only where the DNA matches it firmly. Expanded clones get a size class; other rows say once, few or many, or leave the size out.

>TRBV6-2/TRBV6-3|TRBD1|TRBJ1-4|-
TGTGCCAGCAGTCGCGACAGGGGTGTTAATGAAAAACTGTTTTTT
CASSRDRGVNEKLFF
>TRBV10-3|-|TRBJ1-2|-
TGTGCCATCAGTGAAGGCCACGCGGACGGCTGCACCTTC
CAISEGHADGCTF
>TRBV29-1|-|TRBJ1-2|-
TGCAGCGCCAAGCAATCCAGGGTGGGAGCGTACACCTTC
CSAKQSRVGAYTF
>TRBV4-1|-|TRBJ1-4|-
TGCGCCAGCAGCCAAAGCCGGGTTCCCGTTGAAAAACTGTTTTTT
CASSQSRVPVEKLFF
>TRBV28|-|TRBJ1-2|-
TGTGCCAGCAGTTCTGGACAGACGGCAAACTATGGCTACACCTTC
CASSSGQTANYGYTF
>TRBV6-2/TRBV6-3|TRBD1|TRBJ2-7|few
TGTGCCAGCAGTTCCCCGAGGACAGGGGGTACCTACGAGCAGTACTTC
CASSSPRTGGTYEQYF
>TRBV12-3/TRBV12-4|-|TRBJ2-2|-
TGTGCCAGCAGTTTAGCCCCGGCGGTGTATGTCGGGGAGCTGTTTTTT
CASSLAPAVYVGELFF
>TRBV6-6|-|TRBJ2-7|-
TGTGCCAGCAGCCCCATGGTTTATGGCGAGCAGTACTTC
CASSPMVYGEQYF
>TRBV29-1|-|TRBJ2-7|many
TGCAGCGCAGGACGGAGCGCCTACGAGCAGTACTTC
CSAGRSAYEQYF
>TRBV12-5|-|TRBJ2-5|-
TGTGCTAGTGGTTTCCTTGACGGGGTCCAAGAGACCCAGTACTTC
CASGFLDGVQETQYF
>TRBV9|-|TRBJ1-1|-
TGTGCCAGCAGCGCTGTAGGACCCCGAGAGAACACTGAAGCTTTCTTT
CASSAVGPRENTEAFF
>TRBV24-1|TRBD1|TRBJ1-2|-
TGTGCCACCAGTGATTTGGGACAGGGGTTCGGTGGCTACACCTTC
CATSDLGQGFGGYTF
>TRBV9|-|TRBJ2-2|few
TGTGCCAGCAGCGCACAAGGGCAGCCGAACACCGGGGAGCTGTTTTTT
CASSAQGQPNTGELFF
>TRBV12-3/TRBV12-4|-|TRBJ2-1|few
TGTGCCAGCAACTTACAGGACAACTCCTACAATGAGCAGTTCTTC
CASNLQDNSYNEQFF
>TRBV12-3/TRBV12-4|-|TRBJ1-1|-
TGTGCCAGCAGTTTAATGGCACAGGGGAACACTGAAGCTTTCTTT
CASSLMAQGNTEAFF
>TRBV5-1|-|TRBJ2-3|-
TGCGCCAGCAGCTTGGAAGGCAGGGATGTGGATACGCAGTATTTT
CASSLEGRDVDTQYF
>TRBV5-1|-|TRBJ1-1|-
TGCGCCAGCAGGACGGAGCCGAACACTGAAGCTTTCTTT
CASRTEPNTEAFF
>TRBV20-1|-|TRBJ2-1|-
TGCAGTGCTGGGGGCGTCCAAGAGACCCAGTTCTTC
CSAGGVQETQFF